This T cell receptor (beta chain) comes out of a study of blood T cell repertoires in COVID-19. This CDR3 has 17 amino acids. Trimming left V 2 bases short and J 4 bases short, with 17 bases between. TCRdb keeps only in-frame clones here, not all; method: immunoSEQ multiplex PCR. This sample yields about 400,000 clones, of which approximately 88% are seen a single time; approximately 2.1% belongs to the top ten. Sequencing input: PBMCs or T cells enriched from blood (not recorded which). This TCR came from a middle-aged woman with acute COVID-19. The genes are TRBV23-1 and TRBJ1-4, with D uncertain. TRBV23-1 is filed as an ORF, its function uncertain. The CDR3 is CASSQTANSSHNEKLFF. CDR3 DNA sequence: TGCGCCAGCAGTCAAACAGCCAATTCTTCCCATAATGAAAAACTGTTTTTT.